Reported below is one T cell receptor beta chain. What it recognizes is unknown. These data come from a study of beta chain features in type 1 diabetes. V lost 2 bases, J lost 5 bases, and 12 bases lay in between. The V gene's germline CDR1 is SGHTA and CDR2 FQGNSA. This CDR3 spans 14 amino acids. The investigators reverse transcribed all of the isolated RNA, so they sequenced expressed TCRB transcripts. Profiled with immunoSEQ multiplex PCR; TCRdb holds only in-frame clones, not every one. This sample has fewer than 250,000 clones, with over 7.5% found just once. Study-wide points: In comparison with healthy donors, patients had naive, central memory and Treg TCRB repertoires that appeared more similar. Type 1 diabetes patients had TCRB CDR3s that were shorter (moderately but significantly so) in all four CD4+ subsets.

This clonotype originated in a woman aged 18-29 years in good health. The chain recombines TRBV7-2 with TRBJ2-5, with D possibly being TRBD2 (5 bases). Sequenced sample: naive CD4+ T cells from blood. This CDR3 is CASSLRWERETQYF. The CDR3 bases are TGTGCCAGCAGCTTACGGTGGGAGCGGGAGACCCAGTACTTC.